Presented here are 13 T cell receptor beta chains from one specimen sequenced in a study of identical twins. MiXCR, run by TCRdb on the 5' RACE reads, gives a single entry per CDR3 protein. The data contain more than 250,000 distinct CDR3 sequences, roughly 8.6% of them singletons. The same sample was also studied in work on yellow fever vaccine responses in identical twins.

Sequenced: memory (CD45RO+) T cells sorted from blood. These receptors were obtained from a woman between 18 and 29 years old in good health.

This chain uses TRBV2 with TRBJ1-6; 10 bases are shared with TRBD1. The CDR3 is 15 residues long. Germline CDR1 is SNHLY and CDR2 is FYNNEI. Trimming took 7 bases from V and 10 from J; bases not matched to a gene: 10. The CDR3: CASNPGTGVQSPLHF. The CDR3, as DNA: TGTGCCAGCAACCCAGGGACAGGGGTTCAGTCACCCCTCCACTTT.

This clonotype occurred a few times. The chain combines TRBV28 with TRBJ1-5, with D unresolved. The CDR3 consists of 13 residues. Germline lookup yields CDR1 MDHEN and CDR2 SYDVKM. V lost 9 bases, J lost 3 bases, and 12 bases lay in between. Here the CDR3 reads CASDTVDNQPQHF. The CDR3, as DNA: TGTGCCAGTGACACCGTGGACAATCAGCCCCAGCATTTT.

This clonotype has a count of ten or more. CDR3 nucleotides: TGCGCCAGCAACGACGGGAACACCGGGGAGCTGTTTTTT. Translation gives CASNDGNTGELFF. The chain employs TRBV5-1 and TRBJ2-2; D is ambiguous. The V end was cut by 6 bases, the J end by 1 base, with 7 bases between. Germline V gives CDR1 SGHRS, CDR2 YFSETQ. This CDR3 is built from 13 residues.

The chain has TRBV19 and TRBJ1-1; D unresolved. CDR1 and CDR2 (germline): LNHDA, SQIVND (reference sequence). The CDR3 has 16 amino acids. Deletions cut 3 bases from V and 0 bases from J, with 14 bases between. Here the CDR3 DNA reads TGTGCCAGTAGTATGAGGGCAGGTGAAATGAACACTGAAGCTTTCTTT. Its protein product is CASSMRAGEMNTEAFF.

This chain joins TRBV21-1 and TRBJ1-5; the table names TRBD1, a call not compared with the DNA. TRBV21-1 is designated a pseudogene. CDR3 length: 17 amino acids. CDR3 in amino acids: CASNYDPGARGNQPQHF. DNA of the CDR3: TGTGCCAGCAACTACGATCCGGGGGCAAGGGGCAATCAGCCCCAGCATTTT.

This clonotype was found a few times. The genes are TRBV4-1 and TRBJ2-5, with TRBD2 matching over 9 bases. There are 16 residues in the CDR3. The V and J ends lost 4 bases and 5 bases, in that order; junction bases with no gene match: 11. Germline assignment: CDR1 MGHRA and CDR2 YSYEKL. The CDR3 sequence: CASSRDLGGGAETQYF. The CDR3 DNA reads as TGCGCCAGCAGCCGGGATTTGGGCGGGGGGGCCGAGACCCAGTACTTC.

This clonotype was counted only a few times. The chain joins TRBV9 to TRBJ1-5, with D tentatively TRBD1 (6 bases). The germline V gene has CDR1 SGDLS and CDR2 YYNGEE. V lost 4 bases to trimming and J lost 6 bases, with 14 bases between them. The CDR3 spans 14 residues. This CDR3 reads CASSQGQLGQPQHF. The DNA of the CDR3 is TGTGCCAGCAGCCAAGGACAGCTTGGTCAGCCCCAGCATTTT.

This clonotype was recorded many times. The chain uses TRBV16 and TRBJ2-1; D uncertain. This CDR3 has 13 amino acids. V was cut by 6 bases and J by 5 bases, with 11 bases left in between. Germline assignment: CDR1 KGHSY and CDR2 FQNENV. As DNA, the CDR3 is TGTGCCAGCAGTTCTATCCCAGACAATGAGCAGTTCTTC. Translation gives CASSSIPDNEQFF.

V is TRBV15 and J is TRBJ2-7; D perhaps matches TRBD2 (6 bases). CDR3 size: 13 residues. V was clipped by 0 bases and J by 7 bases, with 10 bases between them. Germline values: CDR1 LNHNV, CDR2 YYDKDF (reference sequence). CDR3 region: CATSRDGAGEQYV. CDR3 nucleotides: TGTGCCACCAGCAGAGATGGCGCGGGAGAGCAGTACGTC.

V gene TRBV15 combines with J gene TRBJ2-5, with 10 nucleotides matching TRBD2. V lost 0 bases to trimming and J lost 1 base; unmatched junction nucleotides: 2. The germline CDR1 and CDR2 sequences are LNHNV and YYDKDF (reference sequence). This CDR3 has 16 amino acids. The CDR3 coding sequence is TGTGCCACCAGCAGAGATACTAGCGGGGTCCAAGAGACCCAGTACTTC. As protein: CATSRDTSGVQETQYF.

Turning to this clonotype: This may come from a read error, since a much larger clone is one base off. The DNA for the CDR3 is TGTGCCAGCAGCTATATCGGACTGGGGGCGGGAGAGACCCAGTACTTC. Translating gives CASSYIGLGAGETQYF. The gene calls are TRBV28 and TRBJ2-5; the D gene is possibly TRBD1 (6 bases). CDR1 is MDHEN and CDR2 is SYDVKM in the germline V gene. V was shortened by 6 bases and J by 4 bases, with 21 bases between the two germline ends. The CDR3 loop spans 16 amino acids.

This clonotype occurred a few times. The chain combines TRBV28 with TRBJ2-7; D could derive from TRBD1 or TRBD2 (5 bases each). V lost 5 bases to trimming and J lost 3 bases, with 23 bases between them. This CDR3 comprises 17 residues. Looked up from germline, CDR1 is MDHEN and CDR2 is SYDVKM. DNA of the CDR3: TGTGCCAGCAGTCCGAAAGCCGGGACCCAGGTAGTCTACGAGCAGTACGTC. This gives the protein CASSPKAGTQVVYEQYV.

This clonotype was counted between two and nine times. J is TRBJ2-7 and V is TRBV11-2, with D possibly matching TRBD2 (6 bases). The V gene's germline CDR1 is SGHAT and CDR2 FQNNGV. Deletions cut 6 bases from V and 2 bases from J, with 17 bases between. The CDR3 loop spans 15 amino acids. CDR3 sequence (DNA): TGTGCCAGCAGTTCGGCGGGAACCCTTGCCTACGAGCAGTACGTC. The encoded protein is CASSSAGTLAYEQYV.